These 17 T cell receptor beta chains were all obtained from the same sample, sequenced in a study of shared clonotypes between healthy human individuals. The data were produced by immunoSEQ multiplex PCR, yet TCRdb's version contains in-frame clones alone and is incomplete. This sample carries more than 2 million clones, 85% to 95% of them seen once, and the ten largest clones take more than 0.1%. The specimen sequenced was naive CD4+ T cells sorted from blood. Indicated subset: CD45RA+ positively selected. These receptor sequences come from a man between 18 and 35 years old in good health.

The chain links TRBV19 to TRBJ1-1; D is undetermined. This CDR3 has 14 amino acids. The germline V gene has CDR1 LNHDA and CDR2 SQIVND (reference sequence). V lost 6 bases to trimming and J lost 1 base, with 12 bases between them. For the CDR3, the DNA is TGTGCCAGTAGCCGGGTCTCAAAGAACACTGAAGCTTTCTTT. This sequence encodes CASSRVSKNTEAFF.

The DNA for the CDR3 is TGTGCCAGCAGCTTAGCTTCAGGGGGCTATGGCTACACCTTC. As protein: CASSLASGGYGYTF. The chain recombines TRBV7-9 with TRBJ1-2; 7 bases match TRBD1. Germline V gene sequence: CDR1 SEHNR, CDR2 FQNEAQ (reference sequence). V was pared by 0 bases and J by 4 bases, with 2 bases of the junction left unmatched. The CDR3 sequence is 14 residues long.

The chain has TRBV2 and TRBJ1-1; a possible D gene is TRBD1 (5 bases). Trimming took off 3 bases at V and 1 base at J, with 12 bases between the two ends. The CDR3 sequence is 15 residues long. The germline CDR1 and CDR2 sequences are SNHLY and FYNNEI. The CDR3 DNA sequence: TGTGCCAGCAGTGATCCCTCTACAGGGAACACTGAAGCTTTCTTT. It specifies CASSDPSTGNTEAFF.

V is TRBV15 and J is TRBJ2-7, with D maybe TRBD1 (6 bases). Germline CDR1 LNHNV, CDR2 YYDKDF (reference sequence). The V gene lost 3 bases and the J gene lost 4 bases, with 25 bases spanning the gap. The CDR3 loop spans 18 amino acids. The CDR3 DNA reads TGTGCCACCAGCAGTTGGGAAACGACAGGTCGCAATATATACGAGCAGTACTTC. Encoded protein: CATSSWETTGRNIYEQYF.

The chain carries TRBV10-3 and TRBJ2-5; 10 positions agree with TRBD2. Trimming at V came to 3 bases and at J to 5 bases, leaving 15 bases not matched to a gene. CDR1 and CDR2 (germline): ENHRY, SYGVKD. The CDR3 extends over 18 amino acids. DNA for the CDR3: TGTGCCATCAGTGATGTCTTAAACCAGCGGGGGGGCCGGGAGACCCAGTACTTC. Protein sequence: CAISDVLNQRGGRETQYF.

This clone was seen a handful of times. The sample carries other DNA sequences with the same CDR3. CDR3 DNA sequence: TGTGCCACCAGCAGAGGCTCTGGAAACACCATATATTTT. It encodes CATSRGSGNTIYF. The chain has TRBV15 and TRBJ1-3, with unresolved D. The CDR3 length is 13 residues. V was trimmed by 1 base and J by 0 bases, leaving 1 base between them. The germline V gene encodes CDR1 LNHNV and CDR2 YYDKDF (reference sequence).

The genes are TRBV25-1 and TRBJ2-7; 8 bases line up with TRBD1. CDR1 is MGHDK and CDR2 is SYGVNS in the germline V gene. The J segment lost 4 bases and the V segment lost 4 bases, leaving 6 bases of the junction unmatched. The CDR3 length is 14 residues. CDR3 protein: CASSGQGPKYEQYF. The DNA of the CDR3 is TGTGCCAGCAGTGGACAGGGGCCGAAGTACGAGCAGTACTTC.

This clone has only one observation. The chain combines TRBV29-1 with TRBJ2-7; 10 bases line up with TRBD1. The junction had 8 bases not matched to a gene; V was cut back by 4 bases and J by 5 bases. Germline CDR1 SQVTM, CDR2 ANQGSEA. The CDR3 loop spans 14 amino acids. CDR3 amino acids: CSVVRGTGANEQYF. The CDR3 bases are TGCAGCGTTGTTAGAGGGACAGGGGCTAACGAGCAGTACTTC.

Note on this clone: The identical CDR3 is also encoded by other nucleotide sequences in the sample. The J gene is TRBJ2-2, the V gene TRBV19; a weak D match, TRBD1 (6 bases). The CDR3 spans 14 residues. Deletions cut 6 bases from V and 2 bases from J, with 10 bases between. Germline CDR1 reads LNHDA; CDR2 reads SQIVND (reference sequence). CDR3 DNA sequence: TGTGCCAGTAGCACAGGGCCCAACACCGGGGAGCTGTTTTTT. Translation: CASSTGPNTGELFF.

V and J are TRBV9 and TRBJ2-5, with D possibly being TRBD2 (5 bases). Trimming left V 3 bases short and J 3 bases short, with 15 bases between. The CDR3 is 15 residues long. Germline CDR1 SGDLS, CDR2 YYNGEE. The CDR3 protein is CASSGEADREETQYF. In DNA form, the CDR3 reads TGTGCCAGCAGCGGGGAAGCGGATCGGGAAGAGACCCAGTACTTC.

In its sample, this clone was seen once. The chain links TRBV5-1 to TRBJ2-7; TRBD2 is a possible D gene (6 bases). The CDR3 totals 16 residues. V was clipped by 0 bases and J by 3 bases, with 16 bases between them. Looked up from germline, CDR1 is SGHRS and CDR2 is YFSETQ. This CDR3 is CASSLGSSGGYYEQYF. DNA for the CDR3: TGCGCCAGCAGCTTGGGTTCATCCGGGGGTTACTACGAGCAGTACTTC.

V and J are TRBV10-3 and TRBJ2-7, with D tentatively TRBD1 (6 bases). The V end lost 6 bases, the J end lost 0 bases, and 12 bases lay between the germline ends. The CDR3 is made up of 14 amino acids. In germline, CDR1 is ENHRY, CDR2 SYGVKD. Written as DNA, the CDR3 is TGTGCCATCAGGGACAGAATTCCCTCCTACGAGCAGTACTTC. It specifies CAIRDRIPSYEQYF.

The V gene is TRBV5-1, the J gene TRBJ2-3; D remains ambiguous. This CDR3 has 17 residues. Germline values: CDR1 SGHRS, CDR2 YFSETQ. V lost 1 base and J 0 bases, leaving 15 bases between the germline ends. This CDR3 is CASSLMTGGPSTDTQYF. The CDR3 DNA is TGCGCCAGCAGCTTGATGACGGGTGGACCTAGCACAGATACGCAGTATTTT.

This rearrangement joins TRBV28 to TRBJ1-1; no firm D call. The V end lost 6 bases, the J end lost 7 bases, and 18 bases lay between the germline ends. CDR3 length: 14 residues. Looked up from germline, CDR1 is MDHEN and CDR2 is SYDVKM. CDR3 coding DNA: TGTGCCAGCAGCCTATCATTGAAGCGATTTGAAGCTTTCTTT. Amino acid sequence: CASSLSLKRFEAFF. The complete variable domain, with remaining parts taken from reference TRBV28 and TRBJ1-1, reads DVKVTQSSRYLVKRTGEKVFLECVQDMDHENMFWYRQDPGLGLRLIYFSYDVKMKEKGDIPEGYSVSREKKERFSLILESASTNQTSMYLCASSLSLKRFEAFFGQGTRLTVV.

The chain is built from TRBV19 and TRBJ2-3; D gene uncertain. The V gene lost 4 bases and the J gene lost 0 bases, with 11 bases spanning the gap. The CDR3 length is 15 residues. The germline V gene has CDR1 LNHDA and CDR2 SQIVND (reference sequence). This chain's CDR3 is CASSNTVVSTDTQYF. The CDR3 nucleotides are TGTGCCAGTAGTAACACGGTCGTTAGCACAGATACGCAGTATTTT.

The chain joins TRBV27 to TRBJ1-1, with 9 nucleotides matching TRBD1. V lost 5 bases and J lost 6; bases outside the gene matches: 7. The CDR3 runs 14 residues. The V gene's germline CDR1 is MNHEY and CDR2 SMNVEV (reference sequence). The CDR3 nucleotides are TGTGCCAGCAGTGGGGGACAGGGACTGTCTGAAGCTTTCTTT. It specifies CASSGGQGLSEAFF.

J is TRBJ2-7 and V is TRBV14, with D perhaps TRBD1 (5 bases). V was trimmed by 1 base and J by 5 bases, leaving 6 bases between them. Germline V CDR1 and CDR2: SGHDN, FVKESK. CDR3 length: 12 residues. This CDR3 reads CASSQGRDEQYF. The CDR3 DNA reads TGTGCCAGCAGCCAAGGCAGGGACGAGCAGTACTTC.